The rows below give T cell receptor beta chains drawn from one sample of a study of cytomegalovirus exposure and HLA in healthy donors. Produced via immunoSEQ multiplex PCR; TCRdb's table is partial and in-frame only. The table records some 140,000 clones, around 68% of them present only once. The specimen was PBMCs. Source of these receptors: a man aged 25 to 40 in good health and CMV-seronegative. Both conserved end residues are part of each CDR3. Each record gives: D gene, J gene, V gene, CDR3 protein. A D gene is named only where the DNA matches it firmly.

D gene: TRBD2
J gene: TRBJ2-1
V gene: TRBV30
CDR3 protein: CAWSGTRPYNEQFF

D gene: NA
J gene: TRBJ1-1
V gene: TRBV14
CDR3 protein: CASSQPGQWNTEAFF

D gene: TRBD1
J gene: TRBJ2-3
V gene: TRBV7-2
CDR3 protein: CASSPQGPGTDTQYF

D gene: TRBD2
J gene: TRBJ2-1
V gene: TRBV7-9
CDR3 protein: CASSLGPRTSGGDNEQFF

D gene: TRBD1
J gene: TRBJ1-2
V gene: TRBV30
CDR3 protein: CAYVSGGYGYTF

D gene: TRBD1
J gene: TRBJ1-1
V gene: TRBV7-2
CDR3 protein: CASSPTGAYTEAFF

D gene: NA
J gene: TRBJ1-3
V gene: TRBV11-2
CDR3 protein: CASSLVGQGGSGNTIYF

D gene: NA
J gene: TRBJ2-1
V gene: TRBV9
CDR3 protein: CASSPIPTSYNEQFF

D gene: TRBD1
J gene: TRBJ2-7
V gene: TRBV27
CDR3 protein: CASSLVGTEDYEQYF

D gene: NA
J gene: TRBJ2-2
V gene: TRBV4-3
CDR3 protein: CASSQDPPDSYTGELFF

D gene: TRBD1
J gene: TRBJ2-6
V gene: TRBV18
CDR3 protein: CASSRDRDSGANVLTF

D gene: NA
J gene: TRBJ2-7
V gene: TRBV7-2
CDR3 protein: CASSLLTGSYEQYF

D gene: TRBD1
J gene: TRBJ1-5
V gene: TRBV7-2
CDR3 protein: CASSTTGAGQPQHF

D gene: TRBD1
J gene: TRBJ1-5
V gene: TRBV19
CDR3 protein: CASSIRGPGEPQHF

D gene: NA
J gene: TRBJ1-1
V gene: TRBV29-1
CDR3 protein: CSVSGWNTEAFF

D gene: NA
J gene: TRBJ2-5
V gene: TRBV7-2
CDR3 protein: CASSLGPVSQETQYF

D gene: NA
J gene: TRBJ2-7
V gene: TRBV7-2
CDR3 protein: CASSLGHLLSDEQYF

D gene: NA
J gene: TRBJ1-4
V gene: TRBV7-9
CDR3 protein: CASSLGDRTNEKLFF

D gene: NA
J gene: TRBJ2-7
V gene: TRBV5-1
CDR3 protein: CASSWGTESYEQYF

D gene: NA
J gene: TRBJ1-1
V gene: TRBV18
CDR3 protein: CASSLAGQSTEAFF

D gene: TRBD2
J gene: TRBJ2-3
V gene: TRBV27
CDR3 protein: CASSNGGAIGADTQYF

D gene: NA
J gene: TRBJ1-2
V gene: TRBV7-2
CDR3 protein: CASSLGHSYGYTF

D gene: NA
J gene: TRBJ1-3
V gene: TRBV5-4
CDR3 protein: CASSSGGGASGNTIYF

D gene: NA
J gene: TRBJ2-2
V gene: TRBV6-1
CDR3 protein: CASLTENTGELFF

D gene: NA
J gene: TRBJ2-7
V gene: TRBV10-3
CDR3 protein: CAISESAESSYEQYF

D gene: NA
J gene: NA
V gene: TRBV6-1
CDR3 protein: CASSEVFGMGALYEQYF

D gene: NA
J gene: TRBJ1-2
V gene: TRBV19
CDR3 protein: CASTLGGRQHGYTF

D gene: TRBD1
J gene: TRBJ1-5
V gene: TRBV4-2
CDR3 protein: CASSQGQGGNQPQHF

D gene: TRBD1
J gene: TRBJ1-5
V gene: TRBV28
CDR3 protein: CASSFGQGGQPQHF

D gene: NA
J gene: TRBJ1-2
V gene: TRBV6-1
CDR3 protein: CASSNSAGIYGYTF

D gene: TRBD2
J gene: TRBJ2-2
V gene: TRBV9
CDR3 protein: CASSQRGLANTGELFF

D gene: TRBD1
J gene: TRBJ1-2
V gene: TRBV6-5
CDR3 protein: CASRPGGDYGYTF

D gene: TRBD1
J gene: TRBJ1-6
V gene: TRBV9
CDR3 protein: CASSVGRTGSPLHF

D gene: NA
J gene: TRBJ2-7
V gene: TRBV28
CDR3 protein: CASSSLAGLSYEQYF

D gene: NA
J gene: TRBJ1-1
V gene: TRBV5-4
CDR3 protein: CASSLAWHSEENTEAFF

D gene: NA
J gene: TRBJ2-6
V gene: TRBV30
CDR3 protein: CAWKAGRLSGANVLTF

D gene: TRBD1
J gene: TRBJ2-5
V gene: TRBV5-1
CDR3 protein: CASSLGGQGTQETQYF

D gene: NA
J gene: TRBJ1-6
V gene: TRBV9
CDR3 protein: CASSVGGYNSPLHF

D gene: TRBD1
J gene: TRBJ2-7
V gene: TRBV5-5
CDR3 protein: CASSLTGDRNEQYF

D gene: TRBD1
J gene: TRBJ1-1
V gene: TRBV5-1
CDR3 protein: CASSNKQGMNTEAFF

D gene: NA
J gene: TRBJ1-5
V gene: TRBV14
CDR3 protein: CASSQEGVSDSSNQPQHF

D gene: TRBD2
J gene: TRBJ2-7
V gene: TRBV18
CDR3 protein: CASSPPGLAGAYEQYF

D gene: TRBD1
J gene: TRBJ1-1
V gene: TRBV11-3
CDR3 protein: CASSPGTGSTEAFF

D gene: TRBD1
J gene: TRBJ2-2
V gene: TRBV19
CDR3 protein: CASSRGQGTTGELFF

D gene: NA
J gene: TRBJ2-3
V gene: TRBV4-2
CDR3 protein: CASSPAVSTDTQYF

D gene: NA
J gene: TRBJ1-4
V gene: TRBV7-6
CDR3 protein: CASSPTGLTNEKLFF

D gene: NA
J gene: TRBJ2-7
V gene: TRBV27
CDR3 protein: CASSPGPISSYEQYF